Presented here are 24 T cell receptor beta chains from one specimen sequenced in a study of T cell repertoires in cytomegalovirus infection. TCRdb redid the calling of the reads with MiXCR, one entry per CDR3 protein. The data show approximately 250,000 distinct CDR3 sequences, roughly an eighth seen once. Sequenced: PBMCs. The receptors stem from a human donor in good health (CMV status not recorded). Some clones in this sample may be carry-over from other donors' samples.

This clonotype has at least ten counts. The rearrangement uses TRBV12-3 or TRBV12-4 and TRBJ1-1; D perhaps matches TRBD1 (5 bases). The V and J ends lost 6 bases and 9 bases respectively, with 17 bases between them. This CDR3 has 13 residues. DNA for the CDR3: TGTGCCAGCAGCCCGATTTGGTCAGGGCAAGCTTTCTTT. Protein: CASSPIWSGQAFF.

The gene calls are TRBV29-1 and TRBJ1-1; D is undetermined. Trimming took 2 bases from V and 0 from J, leaving 7 bases between them. The CDR3 covers 13 residues. In germline, CDR1 is SQVTM, CDR2 ANQGSEA. In DNA, the CDR3 is TGCAGCGTTGAAACACCTCTGAACACTGAAGCTTTCTTT. Translated, it gives CSVETPLNTEAFF.

The chain carries TRBV6-2 or TRBV6-3 and TRBJ2-3, with D perhaps TRBD1 (5 bases). The CDR3 totals 16 residues. The V gene lost 2 bases and the J gene lost 2 bases, with 14 bases spanning the gap. CDR1 MNHEY and CDR2 SVGEGT come from the germline V gene. CDR3 coding DNA: TGTGCCAGCAGTTACCCACCGGACACCTTCACAGATACGCAGTATTTT. It is translated as CASSYPPDTFTDTQYF.

The rearrangement uses TRBV2 and TRBJ2-3; TRBD2 might be the D (5 bases). From germline, CDR1 is SNHLY and CDR2 FYNNEI. With 7 bases removed from V and 3 bases from J, the gap between germline ends came to 11 bases. This CDR3 region has 13 residues. CDR3 in amino acids: CASNPGLTDTQYF. In DNA form, the CDR3 reads TGTGCCAGCAACCCGGGGTTGACAGATACGCAGTATTTT. The full variable domain, in which reference TRBV2 and TRBJ2-3 provide the parts outside the CDR3, is EPEVTQTPSHQVTQMGQEVILRCVPISNHLYFYWYRQILGQKVEFLVSFYNNEISEKSEIFDDQFSVERPDGSNFTLKIRSTKLEDSAMYFCASNPGLTDTQYFGPGTRLTVL.

This clonotype was counted at least ten times. The V and J genes are TRBV28 and TRBJ1-5; TRBD1 matches at 7 bases. This CDR3 comprises 14 residues. The trim removed 8 bases at V and 8 bases at J, leaving 12 bases unmatched. The germline gives CDR1 MDHEN, CDR2 SYDVKM. CDR3 loop: CASGARGPLEPQHF. The CDR3 DNA reads TGTGCCAGCGGTGCAAGGGGGCCCTTGGAGCCCCAGCATTTT. The full variable domain, its missing parts supplied by reference TRBV28 and TRBJ1-5, is DVKVTQSSRYLVKRTGEKVFLECVQDMDHENMFWYRQDPGLGLRLIYFSYDVKMKEKGDIPEGYSVSREKKERFSLILESASTNQTSMYLCASGARGPLEPQHFGDGTRLSIL.

This clonotype came up many times. The V gene is TRBV7-2, the J gene TRBJ2-7; the D gene is possibly TRBD1 (6 bases). V was shortened by 0 bases and J by 4 bases, with 13 bases between the two germline ends. The length of the CDR3 is 15 residues. Germline CDR1 is SGHTA and CDR2 is FQGNSA. In nucleotides, the CDR3 is TGTGCCAGCAGCTTAGCCGGGACAAGTAAATACGAGCAGTACTTC. It yields the protein CASSLAGTSKYEQYF.

This clonotype was seen ten or more times. The chain couples TRBV19 to TRBJ1-4; D uncertain. The CDR3 totals 16 residues. Trimming took off 1 base at V and 1 base at J, with 10 bases between the two ends. From germline, CDR1 is LNHDA and CDR2 SQIVND (reference sequence). CDR3 sequence (DNA): TGTGCCAGTAGTATAGGGTCGGGGTTAACTAATGAAAAACTGTTTTTT. Translating gives CASSIGSGLTNEKLFF.

This clonotype came up many times. CDR3 DNA sequence: TGTGCCAGCAGCTTGGCCGGGACAGGGGGCGAGCAGTACTTC. Translated, it gives CASSLAGTGGEQYF. The chain links TRBV5-4 to TRBJ2-7, with 11 nucleotides matching TRBD1. The germline gives CDR1 SGHNT, CDR2 YYREEE (reference sequence). This CDR3 comprises 14 residues. Unmatched junction bases numbered 2, after V lost 0 bases and J lost 6 bases.

In its sample, this clonotype was seen many times. This chain uses TRBV7-2 with TRBJ2-7; no definite D call. Germline CDR1 is SGHTA and CDR2 is FQGNSA. Trimming pared 5 bases from V and 3 bases from J, leaving 20 bases between. The CDR3 is 16 residues long. CDR3 DNA: TGTGCCAGCAGCCCACCGGGTGGAGCGCTAATCTACGAGCAGTACTTC. The encoded protein is CASSPPGGALIYEQYF.

This clonotype has a handful of counts. The chain has TRBV12-3 or TRBV12-4 and TRBJ2-2; 12 bases align to TRBD2. This CDR3 spans 16 amino acids. J was trimmed by 7 bases and V by 6 bases; bases with no gene match: 9. CDR3 DNA: TGTGCCAGCAGCCCGACTAGCGGGAGCGTTGGCGGGGAGCTGTTTTTT. Translation: CASSPTSGSVGGELFF.

This clonotype was counted a few times. The chain recombines TRBV12-3 or TRBV12-4 with TRBJ1-5; 8 bases line up with TRBD1. The CDR3 is made up of 16 amino acids. Trimming cost V 6 bases and J 0 bases; bases outside gene matches: 7. This CDR3 reads CASRLGQGYSNQPQHF. CDR3 nucleotides: TGTGCCAGCAGGCTTGGACAGGGCTATAGCAATCAGCCCCAGCATTTT.

The V gene is TRBV29-1, the J gene TRBJ2-7, with D possibly TRBD2 on 5 matching bases. Germline V gives CDR1 SQVTM, CDR2 ANQGSEA. V was trimmed by 5 bases and J by 1 base, leaving 9 bases between them. This CDR3 contains 12 residues. This CDR3 reads CSVREQSYEQYF. As DNA, the CDR3 is TGCAGCGTTCGGGAACAGTCCTACGAGCAGTACTTC.

This clonotype was recorded a few times. The gene calls are TRBV7-9 and TRBJ1-4; D gene ambiguous. Per the germline V gene, CDR1 is SEHNR and CDR2 is FQNEAQ (reference sequence). Trimming removed 4 bases at V and 5 bases at J, with 11 bases between. The CDR3 is made up of 14 amino acids. CDR3 DNA sequence: TGTGCCAGCAGCTCAACCAGTGGGAATGAAAAACTGTTTTTT. This codes for CASSSTSGNEKLFF.

This clonotype has more than one count but fewer than ten. This sequence joins TRBV12-3 or TRBV12-4 and TRBJ2-1; no reliable D call. The V gene lost 5 bases and the J gene lost 7 bases, with 9 bases spanning the gap. The CDR3 is made up of 12 amino acids. Here the CDR3 DNA reads TGTGCCAGCAGTCCCGAGGAAAATGAGCAGTTCTTC. Encoded protein: CASSPEENEQFF.

A few counts support this clonotype. The rearrangement links TRBV29-1 to TRBJ2-7, with 9 bases aligning to TRBD1. Trimming took 6 bases from V and 2 from J; bases not matched to a gene: 5. The CDR3 totals 13 residues. Germline V gene sequence: CDR1 SQVTM, CDR2 ANQGSEA. As DNA, the CDR3 is TGCAGCGTGGGGACAGGGACAACCTACGAGCAGTACTTC. Protein product: CSVGTGTTYEQYF.

This clonotype was picked up a small number of times. The CDR3 nucleotides read TGTGCCAGCAGCCTGAAAACAGGGGATCCGAACACCGGGGAGCTGTTTTTT. Its protein is CASSLKTGDPNTGELFF. The rearrangement uses TRBV28 and TRBJ2-2, with TRBD1 matching 7 bases. Germline values: CDR1 MDHEN, CDR2 SYDVKM. The CDR3 spans 17 residues. Trimming took 6 bases from V and 0 from J; bases not matched to a gene: 10.

This clonotype has ten or more counts. The chain is built from TRBV4-3 and TRBJ2-2, with D possibly called TRBD1 or TRBD2 (5 bases each). Trimming removed 0 bases from V and 5 bases from J, with 10 bases in between. Germline V CDR1 and CDR2: LGHNA, YSLEER. There are 15 residues in the CDR3. In DNA, the CDR3 is TGCGCCAGCAGCCAAGAGCCGGGGCGAACCGGGGAGCTGTTTTTT. It encodes CASSQEPGRTGELFF.

This clonotype was detected many times. The chain links TRBV7-2 to TRBJ2-7; D gene uncertain. The ends were cut back, 1 base at V and 0 bases at J, with 13 bases in the middle. From germline, CDR1 is SGHTA and CDR2 FQGNSA. This CDR3 contains 16 residues. The CDR3 nucleotides are TGTGCCAGCAGCTTAGGGGGTGGCGCCAACTCCTACGAGCAGTACTTC. Its protein is CASSLGGGANSYEQYF.

This clonotype showed up many times. The rearrangement links TRBV7-2 to TRBJ2-7; TRBD2 matches 15 bases. There are 15 residues in the CDR3. Germline assignment: CDR1 SGHTA and CDR2 FQGNSA. V was clipped by 5 bases and J by 5 bases; unmatched bases: 4. The CDR3 DNA is TGTGCCAGCAGCGCGGGACTAGCGGGGGGAGACGAGCAGTACTTC. Amino acid sequence: CASSAGLAGGDEQYF.

The rearrangement links TRBV28 to TRBJ1-5, with D possibly matching TRBD1 (6 bases). Germline CDR1 is MDHEN and CDR2 is SYDVKM. The ends were cut back, 6 bases at V and 4 bases at J, with 13 bases in the middle. The CDR3 has 14 amino acids. CDR3 sequence reads: CASSRHRVNQPQHF. The CDR3 region has the DNA TGTGCCAGCAGCCGCCACAGGGTAAATCAGCCCCAGCATTTT. The whole variable domain, remainder taken from reference TRBV28 and TRBJ1-5, is DVKVTQSSRYLVKRTGEKVFLECVQDMDHENMFWYRQDPGLGLRLIYFSYDVKMKEKGDIPEGYSVSREKKERFSLILESASTNQTSMYLCASSRHRVNQPQHFGDGTRLSIL.

This clonotype was recorded many times. The chain carries TRBV7-3 and TRBJ2-1; perhaps TRBD1 as D (6 bases). Germline values: CDR1 SGHTA, CDR2 FQGTGA. V was clipped by 5 bases and J by 2 bases, with 25 bases between them. CDR3 length: 19 residues. CDR3 sequence: CASSHEGLGQPRAYNEQFF. DNA of the CDR3: TGTGCCAGCAGCCACGAGGGTCTGGGACAACCTCGAGCCTACAATGAGCAGTTCTTC.

The chain links TRBV7-2 to TRBJ1-4; 8 bases agree with TRBD1. J was trimmed by 6 bases and V by 5 bases; bases with no gene match: 5. This CDR3 spans 14 amino acids. Germline-derived CDR1 and CDR2 are SGHTA and FQGNSA. The CDR3 region has the DNA TGTGCCAGCAGCCGGGGGACAGGCGATGAAAAACTGTTTTTT. Protein: CASSRGTGDEKLFF. The full variable domain, with the rest looked up from reference TRBV7-2 and TRBJ1-4, is GAGVSQSPSNKVTEKGKDVELRCDPISGHTALYWYRQSLGQGLEFLIYFQGNSAPDKSGLPSDRFSAERTGGSVSTLTIQRTQQEDSAVYLCASSRGTGDEKLFFGSGTQLSVL.

This clonotype was picked up many times. The chain uses TRBV7-8 and TRBJ2-1; 9 bases are shared with TRBD2. The ends lost 4 bases at V and 2 bases at J; junction bases unmatched: 9. The CDR3 is 17 residues long. In germline, CDR1 is SGHVS, CDR2 FQNEAQ. The CDR3 DNA follows: TGTGCCAGCAGCTATACGGAGACTAGCGGCACCTACAATGAGCAGTTCTTC. It translates to CASSYTETSGTYNEQFF.

This clonotype was seen at least ten times. The rearrangement joins TRBV7-2 to TRBJ2-4, with 10 bases matching TRBD1. The germline gives CDR1 SGHTA, CDR2 FQGNSA. V lost 5 bases and J lost 9; bases outside the gene matches: 7. The length of the CDR3 is 14 residues. The DNA for the CDR3 is TGTGCCAGCAGCCCTAGGGGACAGGGGTCCATTCAGTACTTC. Its translation is CASSPRGQGSIQYF.